This TCR beta chain was identified during a study of shared clonotypes between healthy human individuals. In the source study's methods: Filtering differed because ImmunoSEQ produced junction-only sequences that carried no quality scores. Clones were read by immunoSEQ multiplex PCR, and TCRdb kept only the in-frame ones, dropping some. The V and J calls and clone size are taken from that table; D and trimming were inferred from the DNA. The sample consists of approximately 710,000 clones, 90% of them appearing once. Germline V lookup: CDR1 SEHNR, CDR2 FQNEAQ (reference sequence). Losses at the gene ends were 4 bases for V and 5 bases for J; bases not matched to a gene: 5. The CDR3 is made up of 14 amino acids. CD45RO+ cells were combined with CCR7-negative CD45RA+ TemRA cells to form CD8 memory.

The TCR was taken from a man between 18 and 35 years old in good health. Some clones in this sample may be carry-over from other donors' samples. V is TRBV7-9 and J is TRBJ1-5, with 7 bases lining up with TRBD1. Sequenced: memory CD8+ T cells from PBMCs. Subset denoted: CD45RO+ cells pooled with CCR7-negative TemRA cells. CDR3 sequence (DNA): TGTGCCAGCAGCTCCCAGGGGGGCGATCAGCCCCAGCATTTT. It translates to CASSSQGGDQPQHF.